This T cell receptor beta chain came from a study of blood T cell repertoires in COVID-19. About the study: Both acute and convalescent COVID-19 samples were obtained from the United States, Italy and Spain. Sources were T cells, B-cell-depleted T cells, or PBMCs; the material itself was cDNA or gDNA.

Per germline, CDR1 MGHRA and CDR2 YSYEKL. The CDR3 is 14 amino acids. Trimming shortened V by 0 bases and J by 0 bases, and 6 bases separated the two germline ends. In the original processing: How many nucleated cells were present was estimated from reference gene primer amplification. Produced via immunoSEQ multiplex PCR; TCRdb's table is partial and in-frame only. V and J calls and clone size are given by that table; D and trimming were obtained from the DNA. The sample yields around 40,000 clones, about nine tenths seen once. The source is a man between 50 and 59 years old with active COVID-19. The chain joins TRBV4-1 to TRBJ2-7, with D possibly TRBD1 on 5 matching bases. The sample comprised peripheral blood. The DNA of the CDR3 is TGCGCCAGCAGCCAAGAAGGGGACTCCTACGAGCAGTACTTC. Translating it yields CASSQEGDSYEQYF.